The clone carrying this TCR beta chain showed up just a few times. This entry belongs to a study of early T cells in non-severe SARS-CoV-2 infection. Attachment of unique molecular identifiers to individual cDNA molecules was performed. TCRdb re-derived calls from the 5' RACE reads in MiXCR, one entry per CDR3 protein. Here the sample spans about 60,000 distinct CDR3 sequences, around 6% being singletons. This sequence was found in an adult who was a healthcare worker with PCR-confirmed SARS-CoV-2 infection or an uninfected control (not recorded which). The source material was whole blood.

CDR3 nucleotides: TGTGCCAGCAGTTTTCCGGGACTGCAAGGGGTAGGGATTTATGGCTACACCTTC. This translates into CASSFPGLQGVGIYGYTF. The chain recombines TRBV6-6 with TRBJ1-2, with a weak D call TRBD1 (5 bases). V lost 4 bases and J lost 5, with 26 bases in between. Germline CDR1 reads MNHNY; CDR2 reads SVGAGI (reference sequence). This CDR3 spans 18 amino acids.